This TCR beta chain appears in the sequencing data of a study of response to subunit inactivated influenza vaccine. On this clonotype: No antigen is known for it.

TCRdb re-analysed the RT-PCR reads in MiXCR, keeping a single row per CDR3 protein. Altogether hundreds of thousands of distinct CDR3 sequences are present, less than 20% being singletons, with the ten largest covering approximately 10%. Findings of the study overall: Each seasonal influenza vaccination, the authors suggested, recruits few new T cells.

The input for sequencing was PBMCs from blood, taken 5 days after vaccination. The sequence was obtained from a man between 45 and 60 years old who received an inactivated influenza vaccine.

The DNA for the CDR3 is TGTGCCAGCAGTGAATGGGGGACAGGGATCTTCCGTCAGCCCCAGCATTTT. This sequence encodes CASSEWGTGIFRQPQHF. The V and J genes are TRBV6-1 and TRBJ1-5; 9 positions agree with TRBD1. V lost 2 bases to trimming and J lost 6 bases; unmatched junction nucleotides: 11. The germline gives CDR1 MNHNS, CDR2 SASEGT. The CDR3 length is 17 residues.